Below are 17 T cell receptor beta chains sequenced from a single sample in a study of T cell responses to AZD1222 COVID-19 vaccine listed by TCRdb under 2021. Receptor amplification or capture employed the immunoSEQ multiplex PCR assay. TCRdb re-hosts the immuneACCESS table, in-frame sequences only. Its copies lack some clones; in the studies checked, an unresolved V gene accounts for under half of them, and the cause for the rest is not known. The sample table shows around 110,000 clones, and 85% to 90% are seen once. The ten most abundant clones make up about 10% of the sample. According to the study, the label for this sample's time point signals: baseline before first vaccination. This material consisted of peripheral blood, taken on day 0 of AZD1222 vaccination. The receptors come from an adult in good health.

The chain is built from TRBV29-1 and TRBJ1-1, with 7 bases aligning to TRBD1. V trimming: 6 bases; J trimming: 1 base; junction bases outside the gene matches: 2. The CDR3 totals 12 residues. CDR1 and CDR2 from the germline V gene are SQVTM and ANQGSEA. DNA for the CDR3: TGCAGCGTCCGGACAGGGAACACTGAAGCTTTCTTT. This sequence encodes CSVRTGNTEAFF.

The V call is TRBV19, the J call TRBJ1-6; a possible D gene is TRBD1 (5 bases). V lost 4 bases to trimming and J lost 9 bases, with 13 bases between them. CDR3 length equals 14 residues. The germline V gene has CDR1 LNHDA and CDR2 SQIVND (reference sequence). The CDR3, as DNA: TGTGCCAGTAGTAATCCAGGGAAACTTTCACCCCTCCACTTT. Translated: CASSNPGKLSPLHF. Full variable domain (missing parts from reference TRBV19 and TRBJ1-6): DGGITQSPKYLFRKEGQNVTLSCEQNLNHDAMYWYRQDPGQGLRLIYYSQIVNDFQKGDIAEGYSVSREKKESFPLTVTSAQKNPTAFYLCASSNPGKLSPLHFGNGTRLTVT.

The V gene is TRBV5-5, the J gene TRBJ1-6, with unresolved D. This CDR3 contains 15 residues. CDR1 is SGHKS and CDR2 is YYEKEE in the germline V gene (reference sequence). Trimming took 0 bases from V and 3 from J, leaving 7 bases between them. This chain's CDR3 is CASSLESYYNSPLHF. CDR3 bases: TGTGCCAGCAGCTTGGAGTCGTACTATAATTCACCCCTCCACTTT.

The rearrangement uses TRBV11-3 and TRBJ2-3; D is unresolved. Germline values: CDR1 SGHNT, CDR2 YENEEA. The CDR3 runs to 14 residues. V was shortened by 4 bases and J by 1 base, with 9 bases between the two germline ends. The CDR3 DNA sequence: TGTGCCAGCAGCTCAGGCATGGGCACAGATACGCAGTATTTT. Its protein product is CASSSGMGTDTQYF.

J is TRBJ1-2 and V is TRBV11-2, with unresolved D. The germline gives CDR1 SGHAT, CDR2 FQNNGV. V was pared by 0 bases and J by 2 bases, with 7 bases between. The CDR3 length is 14 residues. CDR3 coding DNA: TGTGCCAGCAGCTTAGAAACAAACAACTATGGCTACACCTTC. Its protein is CASSLETNNYGYTF.

The gene calls are TRBV6-1 and TRBJ2-2; a weak D match, TRBD2 (6 bases). The CDR3 extends over 20 amino acids. The germline V and J ends were trimmed by 0 bases and 7 bases, with 27 bases remaining between them. The germline CDR1 and CDR2 sequences are MNHNS and SASEGT. CDR3 coding DNA: TGTGCCAGCAGTGAAGCGCTGGCGGGGAGGCCGCTCGTCCAGAACGGGGAGCTGTTTTTT. Amino acids: CASSEALAGRPLVQNGELFF.

The rearrangement uses TRBV11-2 and TRBJ2-7; D possibly corresponds to TRBD2 (6 bases). V was clipped by 3 bases and J by 0 bases, with 15 bases between them. From germline, CDR1 is SGHAT and CDR2 FQNNGV. The CDR3 has 16 amino acids. CDR3 DNA sequence: TGTGCCAGCAGCTTCCACGGGGAGGTTAACTCCTACGAGCAGTACTTC. Residues: CASSFHGEVNSYEQYF.

CDR3 residues: CASSLGPDSNYGYTF. CDR3 coding DNA: TGTGCCAGCAGCTTAGGACCGGATTCGAACTATGGCTACACCTTC. The chain recombines TRBV7-2 with TRBJ1-2; the D is unclear. CDR1 SGHTA and CDR2 FQGNSA come from the germline V gene. V was cut by 1 base and J by 2 bases, with 11 bases left in between. The CDR3 is made up of 15 amino acids.

The V and J genes are TRBV2 and TRBJ2-5; the D gene is possibly TRBD2 (5 bases). Looked up from germline, CDR1 is SNHLY and CDR2 is FYNNEI. Trimming left V 7 bases short and J 4 bases short, with 10 bases between. The CDR3 covers 12 residues. This CDR3 reads CASTQAGETQYF. The DNA for the CDR3 is TGTGCCAGCACTCAGGCGGGAGAGACCCAGTACTTC.

The rearrangement uses TRBV28 and TRBJ1-2; D is undetermined. The CDR3 loop spans 12 amino acids. V lost 3 bases and J 1 base, leaving 3 bases between the germline ends. Germline V gives CDR1 MDHEN, CDR2 SYDVKM. The CDR3 DNA sequence: TGTGCCAGCAGTTTCGGTAACTATGGCTACACCTTC. Translated: CASSFGNYGYTF.

The rearrangement joins TRBV5-1 to TRBJ2-7; 7 bases are shared with TRBD1. Trimming at V came to 2 bases and at J to 5 bases, leaving 4 bases not matched to a gene. CDR1 and CDR2 from the germline V gene are SGHRS and YFSETQ. There are 13 residues in the CDR3. The CDR3 DNA reads TGCGCCAGCAGCTTTCAAGGGGGCGACGAGCAGTACTTC. Translation gives CASSFQGGDEQYF.

The chain carries TRBV2 and TRBJ1-2, with a possible D match to TRBD1 (6 bases). CDR3 length: 16 residues. Trimming removed 3 bases at V and 1 base at J, with 15 bases between. In germline, CDR1 is SNHLY, CDR2 FYNNEI. DNA of the CDR3: TGTGCCAGCAGTGACTGGGGGCGGGGCTATAACTATGGCTACACCTTC. Protein: CASSDWGRGYNYGYTF. Full variable domain (remainder filled in from reference TRBV2 and TRBJ1-2): EPEVTQTPSHQVTQMGQEVILRCVPISNHLYFYWYRQILGQKVEFLVSFYNNEISEKSEIFDDQFSVERPDGSNFTLKIRSTKLEDSAMYFCASSDWGRGYNYGYTFGSGTRLTVV.

The rearrangement links TRBV27 to TRBJ1-2, with D possibly TRBD1 on 6 matching bases. Germline V gene sequence: CDR1 MNHEY, CDR2 SMNVEV (reference sequence). Trimming stripped 3 bases from V and 8 bases from J, with 13 bases between. The length of the CDR3 is 13 residues. The CDR3 loop reads CASSFGGGGGYTF. CDR3 sequence (DNA): TGTGCCAGCAGTTTCGGGGGCGGGGGCGGCTACACCTTC.

DNA for the CDR3: TGTGCCAGCAGCTTAGTCACAGCCTCCTACGAGCAGTACTTC. Its translation is CASSLVTASYEQYF. The chain has TRBV11-1 and TRBJ2-7; no clear D. This CDR3 is built from 14 residues. Germline V gene sequence: CDR1 SGHAT, CDR2 FQDESV (reference sequence). V lost 1 base and J 0 bases, leaving 7 bases between the germline ends.

The rearrangement uses TRBV30 and TRBJ2-2, with TRBD2 as a possible D gene (6 bases). The germline V gene has CDR1 GTSNPN and CDR2 SVGIG (reference sequence). Deletions cut 8 bases from V and 8 bases from J, with 24 bases between. The length of the CDR3 is 15 residues. The CDR3 coding sequence is TGTGCCCCGCGGGGTTGCGGCCCCGGGGAGGGGGAGCTGTTTTTT. Residues: CAPRGCGPGEGELFF.

The chain links TRBV19 to TRBJ1-1; D call uncertain. Trimming pared 3 bases from V and 0 bases from J, leaving 8 bases between. The CDR3 sequence is 14 residues long. Germline CDR1 reads LNHDA; CDR2 reads SQIVND (reference sequence). Here the CDR3 reads CASSMLQMNTEAFF. The CDR3 region has the DNA TGTGCCAGTAGTATGCTACAGATGAACACTGAAGCTTTCTTT.

The CDR3, as DNA: TGTGCCAGCAGCTTGGTACCATCAAACACCGGGGAGCTGTTTTTT. Protein sequence: CASSLVPSNTGELFF. The chain carries TRBV7-3 and TRBJ2-2; unclear D gene. CDR1 and CDR2 from the germline V gene are SGHTA and FQGTGA. This CDR3 has 15 residues. V lost 3 bases, J lost 2 bases, and 10 bases lay in between.